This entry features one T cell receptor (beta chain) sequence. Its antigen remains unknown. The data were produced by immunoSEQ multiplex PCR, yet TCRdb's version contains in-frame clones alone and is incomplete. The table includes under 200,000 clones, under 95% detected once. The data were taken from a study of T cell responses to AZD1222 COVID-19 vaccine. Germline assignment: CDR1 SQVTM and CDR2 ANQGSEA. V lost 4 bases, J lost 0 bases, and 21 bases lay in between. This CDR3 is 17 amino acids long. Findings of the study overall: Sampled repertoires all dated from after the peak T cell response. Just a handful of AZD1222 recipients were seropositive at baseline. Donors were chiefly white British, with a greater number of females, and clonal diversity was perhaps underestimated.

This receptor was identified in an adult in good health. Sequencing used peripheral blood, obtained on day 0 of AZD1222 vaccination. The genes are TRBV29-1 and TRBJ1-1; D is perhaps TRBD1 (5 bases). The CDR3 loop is CSVAPGPKVGLNTEAFF. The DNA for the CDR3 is TGCAGCGTTGCCCCGGGCCCTAAAGTGGGACTGAACACTGAAGCTTTCTTT.